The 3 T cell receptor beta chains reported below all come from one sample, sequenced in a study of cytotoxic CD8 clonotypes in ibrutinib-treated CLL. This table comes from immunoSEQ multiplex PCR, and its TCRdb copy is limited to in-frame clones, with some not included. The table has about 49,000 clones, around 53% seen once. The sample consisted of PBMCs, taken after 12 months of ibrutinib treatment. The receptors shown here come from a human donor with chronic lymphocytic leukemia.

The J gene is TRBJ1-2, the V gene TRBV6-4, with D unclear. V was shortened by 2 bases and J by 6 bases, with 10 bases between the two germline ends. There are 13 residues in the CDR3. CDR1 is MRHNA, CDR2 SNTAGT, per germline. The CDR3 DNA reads TGTGCCAGCAGTGACGGGCGGGGAGATGGCTACACCTTC. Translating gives CASSDGRGDGYTF.

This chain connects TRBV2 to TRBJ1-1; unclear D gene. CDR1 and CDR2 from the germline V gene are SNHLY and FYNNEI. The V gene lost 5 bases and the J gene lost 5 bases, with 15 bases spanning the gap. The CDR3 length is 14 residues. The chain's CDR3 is CASSSQTRLTEAFF. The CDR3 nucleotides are TGTGCCAGCAGTTCACAGACAAGGCTTACTGAAGCTTTCTTT.

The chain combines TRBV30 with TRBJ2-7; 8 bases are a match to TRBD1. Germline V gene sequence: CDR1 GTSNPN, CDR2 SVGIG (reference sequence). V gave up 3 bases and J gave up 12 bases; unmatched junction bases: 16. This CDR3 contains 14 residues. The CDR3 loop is CAWRTDRAPRRRYF. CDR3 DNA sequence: TGTGCCTGGAGAACGGACAGGGCGCCTAGAAGGCGGTACTTC.